The clone carrying this TCR beta chain was counted at least ten times. Its antigen is still unknown. The sample belongs to a study of regulatory T cells in long-lasting Graves disease. Building the TCR beta libraries relied on iRepertoire HTBI primers, and CDR3 regions underwent Arm-PCR. TCRdb independently ran MiXCR on the multiplex PCR reads; one entry per CDR3 protein. The table shows 350,000 to 550,000 distinct CDR3 sequences, with 11% to 15% occurring only once. Overall study results and limits: Patients with persistent disease shared 2,500 to 3,500 public clonotypes, outpacing the roughly 950 shared by new patients.

The time point denotes: newly diagnosed GD, antithyroid drugs for less than 3 months. Extracted PBMC RNA gave rise to the TCR library. V lost 5 bases and J lost 2; bases outside the gene matches: 14. Germline loops: CDR1 SGHTA, CDR2 FQGNSA. This CDR3 spans 19 amino acids. This sample was also put to use in a study of T cells in Graves' hyperthyroidism and ophthalmopathy. Per that paper: TCR CDR3 underwent first-round RT-PCR with the HTBI primer set. Most expanded thyroid clonotypes above 0.001 also appeared in blood. Ophthalmopathy, which appeared later, was predicted by the model a median about 6 months before onset.

The receptor was derived from a woman aged 50 to 60 with Graves disease. V is TRBV7-2 and J is TRBJ2-3; the match to TRBD2 covers 12 bases. The sample here was peripheral blood mononuclear cells (PBMCs), taken at new diagnosis, from a patient treated with antithyroid drugs. CDR3 loop: CASSARLAGDGWNTDTQYF. The CDR3 DNA reads TGTGCCAGCAGCGCCCGACTAGCGGGAGATGGTTGGAACACAGATACGCAGTATTTT.